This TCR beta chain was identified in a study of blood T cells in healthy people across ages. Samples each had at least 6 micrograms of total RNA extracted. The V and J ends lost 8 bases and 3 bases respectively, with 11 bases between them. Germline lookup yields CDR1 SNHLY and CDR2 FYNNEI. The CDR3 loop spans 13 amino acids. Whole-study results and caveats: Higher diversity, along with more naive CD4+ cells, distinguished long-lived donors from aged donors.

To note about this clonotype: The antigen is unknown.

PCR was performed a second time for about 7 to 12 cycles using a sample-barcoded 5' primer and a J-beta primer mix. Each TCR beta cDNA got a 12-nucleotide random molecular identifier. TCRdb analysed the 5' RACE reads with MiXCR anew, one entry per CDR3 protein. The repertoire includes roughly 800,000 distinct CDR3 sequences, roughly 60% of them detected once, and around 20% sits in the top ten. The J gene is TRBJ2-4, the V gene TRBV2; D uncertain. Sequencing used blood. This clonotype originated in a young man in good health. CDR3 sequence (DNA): TGTGCCAGCGCACTACTCGACAAAAACATTCAGTACTTC. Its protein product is CASALLDKNIQYF.